This T cell receptor (beta chain) was documented in a study of cytotoxic CD8 clonotypes in ibrutinib-treated CLL. The V gene lost 3 bases and the J gene lost 0 bases, with 16 bases spanning the gap. CDR3 size: 18 residues. CDR1 SGHDT and CDR2 YYEEEE come from the germline V gene. As regards this clone: Its cognate antigen is unknown.

Regarding the study as a whole: Measured clonality at baseline was greater than in age-matched healthy donors and tracked with circulating CD8+ T-cell counts. Public clonotypes (which were uncommon) either contracted or remained stable on treatment. At ibrutinib response, clonality increased, and at progression it declined back toward baseline. A difference in sampling times existed between sustained-remission and progressing patients.

Profiled with immunoSEQ multiplex PCR; TCRdb holds only in-frame clones, not every one. Found here are roughly 49,000 clones, over 80% of them singletons; the top ten hold about a fifth. The TCR originated in a human donor with chronic lymphocytic leukemia. The specimen was PBMCs, collected after 24 months of ibrutinib treatment. The genes are TRBV5-6 and TRBJ2-6; possibly TRBD1 for D (6 bases). As DNA, the CDR3 is TGTGCCAGCAGCTATACGACAGGACTCCGCTCTGGGGCCAACGTCCTGACTTTC. This encodes CASSYTTGLRSGANVLTF.